This entry concerns a single T cell receptor beta chain. Germline CDR1 reads MNHEY; CDR2 reads SVGEGT. The trim removed 5 bases at V and 10 bases at J, leaving 18 bases unmatched. The CDR3 loop spans 17 amino acids. Participants were placed into cohorts based on the clinical history they reported. The data are from a study of blood T cell repertoires in COVID-19. Study summary: Specimens from acute and convalescent COVID-19 originated in the United States, Italy and Spain. Sources were T cells, B-cell-depleted T cells, or PBMCs; the material itself was cDNA or gDNA.

The repertoire was sequenced with immunoSEQ multiplex PCR; TCRdb's copy has only in-frame clones and lacks some. The sample includes 200,000 to 250,000 clones, around 86% of them seen just once. The material sequenced was PBMCs or T cells enriched from blood (not recorded which). This TCR was sampled from a woman aged 40-49 years with acute COVID-19. This sequence joins TRBV6-2 or TRBV6-3 and TRBJ1-5, with TRBD1 matching 9 bases. This CDR3 reads CASSAFWGQGTAIPQHF. In DNA form, the CDR3 reads TGTGCCAGCAGTGCTTTTTGGGGACAGGGCACCGCCATTCCCCAGCATTTT.